Reported below is one T cell receptor (beta chain). The method was immunoSEQ multiplex PCR; TCRdb's version includes in-frame clones alone and lacks a portion of them. The sample holds about 540,000 clones; around 78% are singletons and the top ten take 0.013%. This sample was included in a study of shared T cell receptors in the human thymus. V lost 5 bases and J lost 12; bases outside the gene matches: 5. The CDR3 spans 13 residues. CDR1 MDHEN and CDR2 SYDVKM come from the germline V gene. These data were also filed under a second study, of human thymus T cells. This second study says: Thymic samples were excised during corrective heart operations.

The rearrangement uses TRBV28 and TRBJ1-6; the match to TRBD1 covers 9 bases. Specimen: thymocytes. The TCR originated in a boy in the first two years of life with a congenital heart defect. Here the CDR3 reads CASSAHRGQPLHF. CDR3 DNA sequence: TGTGCCAGCAGTGCCCACAGGGGGCAACCCCTCCACTTT. The full variable domain, its missing parts supplied by reference TRBV28 and TRBJ1-6, is DVKVTQSSRYLVKRTGEKVFLECVQDMDHENMFWYRQDPGLGLRLIYFSYDVKMKEKGDIPEGYSVSREKKERFSLILESASTNQTSMYLCASSAHRGQPLHFGNGTRLTVT.